This T cell receptor (beta chain) came from a study of T cells in Graves' hyperthyroidism and ophthalmopathy. Overall study results and limits: Separation of ophthalmopathy from stable hyperthyroidism was achieved by a 13 V-J model. Ophthalmopathy was model-predicted a median about 7.1 months pre-onset. Also found in blood were most expanded thyroid clonotypes above 0.001.

About this clonotype itself: The antigen remains undetermined.

Diagnostic assessment was based on clinical symptoms, serum thyroxine and TRAb, thyroid ultrasound and orbital computed tomography. Researchers amplified the TCR beta CDR3 regions from RNA transcripts. First-round RT-PCR with HTBI primers amplified the TCR CDR3 region. TCRdb recomputed calls from the multiplex PCR reads with MiXCR, one row per CDR3 protein. This table holds a few hundred thousand distinct CDR3 sequences, about 45% found once. Germline CDR1 is LNHNV and CDR2 is YYDKDF (reference sequence). J lost 6 bases, V lost 4 bases, and 5 bases had no gene match. This CDR3 comprises 15 residues. The sample consisted of peripheral blood or thyroid tissue (not recorded which). This sequence was found in an adult woman with Graves' disease, either hyperthyroidism or ophthalmopathy (not recorded which). This chain connects TRBV15 to TRBJ1-6; TRBD1 matches 8 bases. CDR3 DNA sequence: TGTGCCACCAGCACTAGGACAGGGCCTAATTCACCCCTCCACTTT. Translation: CATSTRTGPNSPLHF. Together with reference TRBV15 and TRBJ1-6, the CDR3 gives the full variable domain: DAMVIQNPRYQVTQFGKPVTLSCSQTLNHNVMYWYQQKSSQAPKLLFHYYDKDFNNEADTPDNFQSRRPNTSFCFLDIRSPGLGDTAMYLCATSTRTGPNSPLHFGNGTRLTVT.